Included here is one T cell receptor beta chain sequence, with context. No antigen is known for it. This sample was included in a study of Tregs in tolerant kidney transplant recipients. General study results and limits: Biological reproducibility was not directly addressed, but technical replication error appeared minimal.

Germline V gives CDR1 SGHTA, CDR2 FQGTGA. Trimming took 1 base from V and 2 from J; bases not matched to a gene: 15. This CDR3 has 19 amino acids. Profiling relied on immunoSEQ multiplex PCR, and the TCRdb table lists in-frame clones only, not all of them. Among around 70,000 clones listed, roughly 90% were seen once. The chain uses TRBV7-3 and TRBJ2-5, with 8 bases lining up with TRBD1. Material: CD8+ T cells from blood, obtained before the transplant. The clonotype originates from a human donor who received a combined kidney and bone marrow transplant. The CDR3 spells CASSLIGPKYRGVQETQYF. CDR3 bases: TGTGCCAGCAGCTTAATCGGGCCAAAATACAGGGGGGTACAAGAGACCCAGTACTTC.